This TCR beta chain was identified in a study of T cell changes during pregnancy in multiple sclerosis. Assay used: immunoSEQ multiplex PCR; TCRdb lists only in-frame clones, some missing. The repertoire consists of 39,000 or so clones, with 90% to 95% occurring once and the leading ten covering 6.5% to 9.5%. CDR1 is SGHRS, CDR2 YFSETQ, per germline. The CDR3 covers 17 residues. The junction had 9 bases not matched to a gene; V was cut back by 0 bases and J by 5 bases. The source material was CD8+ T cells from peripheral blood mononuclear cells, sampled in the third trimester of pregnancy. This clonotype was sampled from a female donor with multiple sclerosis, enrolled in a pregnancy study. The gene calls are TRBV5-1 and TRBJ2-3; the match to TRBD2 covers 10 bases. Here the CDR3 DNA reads TGCGCCAGCAGCTTGGGACTAGCGGGCCGGGGGAGAGATACGCAGTATTTT. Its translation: CASSLGLAGRGRDTQYF.